A single sample is the source of the 11 T cell receptor beta chains below, sequenced in a study of OX40 agonist ivuxolimab in advanced cancers. Sequencing used immunoSEQ multiplex PCR; TCRdb keeps in-frame clones, though not all of them. The sample records 90,000 to 100,000 clones, roughly 90% being singletons. Sequencing used CD4+ or CD8+ T cells sorted from blood, obtained in a trial of the OX40 agonist ivuxolimab. Every receptor here comes from an adult with an advanced solid tumor such as melanoma, head and neck, liver or kidney cancer.

V gene TRBV14 combines with J gene TRBJ1-6; the D is unclear. V was cut by 3 bases and J by 7 bases, with 4 bases left in between. The CDR3 is 12 residues long. Germline CDR1 SGHDN, CDR2 FVKESK. The CDR3, as DNA: TGTGCCAGCAGCCAGCTAAATTCACCCCTCCACTTT. Encoded protein: CASSQLNSPLHF.

The chain employs TRBV9 and TRBJ2-3, with D uncertain. V dropped 0 bases and J dropped 4 bases, with 9 bases sitting between them. Per germline, CDR1 SGDLS and CDR2 YYNGEE. The CDR3 has 14 residues. The CDR3 DNA reads TGTGCCAGCAGCGTAGGAGTGAGCGCAGATACGCAGTATTTT. Translation gives CASSVGVSADTQYF.

V is TRBV29-1 and J is TRBJ2-3; 12 bases fit TRBD2. With 8 bases clipped from V and 4 bases from J, the junction kept 7 bases outside the gene matches. CDR1 and CDR2 (germline): SQVTM, ANQGSEA. The CDR3 length is 14 residues. In nucleotides, the CDR3 is TGCAGCCTAACTAGCGGGGGGAATTCAGATACGCAGTATTTT. Translating gives CSLTSGGNSDTQYF.

V is TRBV2 and J is TRBJ2-5; TRBD1 matches 10 bases. The CDR3 has 14 residues. Germline V gene sequence: CDR1 SNHLY, CDR2 FYNNEI. Trimming removed 7 bases from V and 3 bases from J; junction bases left unmatched: 5. As DNA, the CDR3 is TGTGCCAGCAAATCCGGGACAGGGGAAGAGACCCAGTACTTC. Encoded protein: CASKSGTGEETQYF.

This clone was seen a single time. V gene TRBV7-9 combines with J gene TRBJ1-6, with a possible D match to TRBD1 (5 bases). CDR3 length: 17 residues. Germline CDR1 and CDR2: SEHNR and FQNEAQ (reference sequence). V lost 4 bases and J 6 bases, leaving 19 bases between the germline ends. Here the CDR3 DNA reads TGTGCCAGCAGCTCGTTTGGTGGGGACGGGGGTAATTCACCCCTCCACTTT. Amino acid sequence: CASSSFGGDGGNSPLHF.

This sequence joins TRBV5-4 and TRBJ1-3; TRBD1 might be the D (6 bases). Per the germline V gene, CDR1 is SGHNT and CDR2 is YYREEE (reference sequence). Trimming pared 6 bases from V and 0 bases from J, leaving 13 bases between. The CDR3 spans 15 residues. The CDR3 loop reads CASNNREISGNTIYF. The CDR3 coding sequence is TGTGCCAGCAACAACAGGGAAATCTCTGGAAACACCATATATTTT.

The rearrangement links TRBV6-5 to TRBJ2-1, with 13 bases aligning to TRBD2. Germline V gene sequence: CDR1 MNHEY, CDR2 SVGAGI. J lost 8 bases, V lost 5 bases, and 6 bases had no gene match. The length of the CDR3 is 15 residues. CDR3 sequence: CASSATSGGAYEQFF. In DNA form, the CDR3 reads TGTGCCAGCAGTGCTACTAGCGGGGGGGCATATGAGCAGTTCTTC.

The rearrangement links TRBV30 to TRBJ1-2, with 7 bases that match TRBD1. The trim removed 0 bases at V and 5 bases at J, leaving 12 bases unmatched. The germline V gene encodes CDR1 GTSNPN and CDR2 SVGIG (reference sequence). The CDR3 covers 16 residues. CDR3 in amino acids: CAWSVKARDSWYGYTF. The CDR3 coding sequence is TGTGCCTGGAGTGTTAAAGCTCGGGACAGCTGGTATGGCTACACCTTC. The full variable domain, with the rest looked up from reference TRBV30 and TRBJ1-2, is SQTIHQWPATLVQPVGSPLSLECTVEGTSNPNLYWYRQAAGRGLQLLFYSVGIGQISSEVPQNLSASRPQDRQFILSSKKLLLSDSGFYLCAWSVKARDSWYGYTFGSGTRLTVV.

Of note for this clone: Other DNA sequences of this sample code for an identical CDR3. The chain is built from TRBV29-1 and TRBJ2-5, with 8 bases matching TRBD1. With V trimmed by 3 bases and J by 5 bases, 2 bases remained unmatched. CDR1 SQVTM and CDR2 ANQGSEA come from the germline V gene. This CDR3 comprises 12 residues. The CDR3 sequence: CSVDRGRETQYF. The DNA of the CDR3 is TGCAGCGTTGACAGGGGGCGTGAGACCCAGTACTTC. The full variable domain, completed using reference TRBV29-1 and TRBJ2-5, is SAVISQKPSRDICQRGTSLTIQCQVDSQVTMMFWYRQQPGQSLTLIATANQGSEATYESGFVIDKFPISRPNLTFSTLTVSNMSPEDSSIYLCSVDRGRETQYFGPGTRLLVL.

The chain has TRBV19 and TRBJ2-7, with 9 nucleotides matching TRBD2. Trimming at V came to 11 bases and at J to 0 bases, leaving 11 bases not matched to a gene. The germline V gene encodes CDR1 LNHDA and CDR2 SQIVND (reference sequence). This CDR3 spans 15 amino acids. CDR3 amino acids: CASKTSGGVSYEQYF. The CDR3 DNA follows: TGTGCCTCCAAGACTAGCGGCGGAGTCTCCTACGAGCAGTACTTC.

This chain uses TRBV18 with TRBJ1-1; possibly TRBD1 for D (6 bases). The CDR3 extends over 13 amino acids. With 2 bases removed from V and 8 bases from J, the gap between germline ends came to 12 bases. Germline CDR1 is KGHSH and CDR2 is LQKENI. CDR3 bases: TGTGCCAGCTCACCAAGTAGGGGGTCCGAAGCTTTCTTT. Translation gives CASSPSRGSEAFF.